This TCR beta chain originates from a study of OX40 agonist ivuxolimab in advanced cancers. About the study: Eligibility rules accepted prior anti-PD-1, anti-PD-L1 or anti-CTLA-4 therapy, and over 30% had some.

Germline values: CDR1 SGHTS, CDR2 YDEGEE. The CDR3 loop spans 15 amino acids. Deletions cut 4 bases from V and 0 bases from J, with 14 bases between. TCRdb's copy holds only in-frame clones and misses some; the assay was immunoSEQ multiplex PCR. Counted here are tens of thousands of clones, 75% to 95% occurring once; the ten biggest clones make up about 12%. This receptor was identified in an adult with an advanced solid tumor such as melanoma, head and neck, liver or kidney cancer. V and J are TRBV5-8 and TRBJ2-7; D gene ambiguous. Source: CD4+ or CD8+ T cells sorted from blood, taken in a trial of the OX40 agonist ivuxolimab. The CDR3 spells CASSPPGPGSYEQYF. CDR3 DNA: TGTGCCAGCAGCCCCCCCGGGCCGGGCTCCTACGAGCAGTACTTC.